This T cell receptor beta chain was sequenced during a study of blood T cell repertoires in COVID-19. The CDR3 is made up of 18 amino acids. V was pared by 0 bases and J by 4 bases, with 19 bases between. Germline V gene data show CDR1 as KGHSH and CDR2 as LQKENI. Libraries were prepared by immunoSEQ multiplex PCR; TCRdb keeps only in-frame clonotypes and omits some of them. Altogether about 62,000 clones are present, 86% being singletons, with the ten largest covering 1% to 1.5%. The receptor was isolated from a woman of 80 years or more with acute or convalescent COVID-19. The sequenced material came from peripheral blood. The chain is built from TRBV18 and TRBJ2-1; D is uncertain. CDR3 sequence: CASSPPGSTEPFYNEQFF. The CDR3 DNA follows: TGTGCCAGCTCACCACCTGGCAGTACCGAACCATTTTACAATGAGCAGTTCTTC.